Sequencing of this TCR beta chain was carried out in a study of graft-versus-host responses after intestinal transplantation. Background on the study: Grafts were multivisceral, liver-intestinal, or isolated intestinal. For two to three years after anti-thymocyte globulin induction, all recipients took tacrolimus and steroids.

Measured with immunoSEQ multiplex PCR; TCRdb has only the in-frame clones, and not every one. The data show about 92,000 clones, 75% to 95% seen once. Study conclusions and caveats: Marrow from the recipient contained GvH clones, some of which had appeared first in ileum or blood. Within the allografts of patients who had graft-donor T cell macrochimerism, graft-versus-host to host-versus-graft clonal ratios were high.

Note on this clone: Antigen specificity is unknown.

The CDR3 covers 15 residues. The ends were cut back, 1 base at V and 6 bases at J, with 13 bases in the middle. The germline CDR1 and CDR2 sequences are SGHTA and FQGTGA. The rearrangement uses TRBV7-3 and TRBJ2-1; tentative D call: TRBD2 (5 bases). This clonotype originated in a human donor who received an intestinal transplant. The input for sequencing was unstimulated CD8+ T cells sorted from spleen or lymph node cells, taken before intestinal transplant. CDR3 loop: CASSLNGEFANEQFF. CDR3 DNA: TGTGCCAGCAGCTTAAATGGGGAGTTCGCCAATGAGCAGTTCTTC. Looking up the rest from reference TRBV7-3 and TRBJ2-1 gives the full variable domain: GAGVSQTPSNKVTEKGKYVELRCDPISGHTALYWYRQSLGQGPEFLIYFQGTGAADDSGLPNDRFFAVRPEGSVSTLKIQRTERGDSAVYLCASSLNGEFANEQFFGPGTRLTVL.